Below are 18 T cell receptor beta chains sequenced from a single sample in a study of post-analysis software for immune sequencing data. Study-wide points: About five TRBV segments (TRBV5-6, TRBV5-1 and TRBV20-1 among them) occurred more frequently in patients than in controls.

The TCR beta cDNA libraries carried unique molecular identifiers. Via MiXCR, TCRdb re-called the PCR reads, giving one row per CDR3 protein. The top ten clones hold approximately 5.4% of a sample with roughly 540,000 distinct CDR3 sequences, approximately 34% of them seen once. These TCRs' antigens remain unknown. Sequencing used blood. The source of these receptors is a girl aged 2-17 years with multiple sclerosis.

This chain uses TRBV20-1 with TRBJ2-3, with TRBD1 as a possible D gene (7 bases). V was pared by 6 bases and J by 4 bases, with 17 bases between. Germline CDR1 is DFQATT and CDR2 is SNEGSKA (reference sequence). The CDR3 runs to 14 residues. The CDR3 loop reads CSAAGQWGADTQYF. The CDR3 DNA reads as TGCAGTGCCGCGGGACAGTGGGGCGCAGATACGCAGTATTTT.

The chain has TRBV3-1 and TRBJ2-7; 11 bases are shared with TRBD2. The CDR3 totals 15 residues. Germline trimming cut 1 base from V and 6 bases from J; bases unmatched to any gene: 5. The V gene's germline CDR1 is LGHDT and CDR2 YNNKEL (reference sequence). In DNA, the CDR3 is TGTGCCAGCAGCCAAGTTAGCGGGGGGGCGACCGAGCAGTACTTC. This encodes CASSQVSGGATEQYF.

This clonotype was seen ten or more times. CDR3 in amino acids: CSVGQGAGYGYTF. DNA of the CDR3: TGCAGCGTTGGACAGGGGGCAGGCTATGGCTACACCTTC. The gene calls are TRBV29-1 and TRBJ1-2, with 10 positions matching TRBD1. J gave up 4 bases and V 4 bases, and 3 bases lay outside the gene matches. The germline CDR1 and CDR2 sequences are SQVTM and ANQGSEA. The CDR3 loop spans 13 amino acids.

This chain joins TRBV5-1 and TRBJ2-1, with TRBD2 identical over 12 bases. This CDR3 contains 17 residues. Per germline, CDR1 SGHRS and CDR2 YFSETQ. After removal of 2 bases from V and 4 bases from J, the junction contained 7 bases not matched to a gene. CDR3 loop: CASSFPTSGGRYNEQFF. CDR3 coding DNA: TGCGCCAGCAGCTTTCCCACTAGCGGGGGGCGATACAATGAGCAGTTCTTC.

This clonotype was seen more than once but under ten times. The genes are TRBV20-1 and TRBJ1-2; D is undetermined. V was clipped by 5 bases and J by 1 base, with 11 bases between them. From germline, CDR1 is DFQATT and CDR2 SNEGSKA (reference sequence). This CDR3 has 13 amino acids. The CDR3 nucleotides read TGCAGTGCTGCCCGGGAGGATAACTATGGCTACACCTTC. Residues: CSAAREDNYGYTF.

This clonotype came up a few times. The genes are TRBV18 and TRBJ2-5, with unresolved D. The V end lost 2 bases, the J end lost 2 bases, and 6 bases lay between the germline ends. Per germline, CDR1 KGHSH and CDR2 LQKENI. This CDR3 region has 13 residues. The CDR3 DNA reads as TGTGCCAGCTCACCAGCAAGGCAAGAGACCCAGTACTTC. Residues: CASSPARQETQYF.

This clonotype was found once. The gene calls are TRBV19 and TRBJ2-7, with unresolved D. V was trimmed by 2 bases and J by 0 bases, leaving 11 bases between them. From germline, CDR1 is LNHDA and CDR2 SQIVND (reference sequence). The CDR3 spans 15 residues. CDR3: CASSISSDNSYEQYF. The CDR3 DNA sequence: TGTGCCAGTAGTATAAGCTCCGATAACTCCTACGAGCAGTACTTC.

The chain couples TRBV3-1 to TRBJ2-3; TRBD2 matches 8 bases. Germline lookup yields CDR1 LGHDT and CDR2 YNNKEL (reference sequence). This CDR3 comprises 14 residues. Unmatched junction bases numbered 8, after V lost 7 bases and J lost 5 bases. As DNA, the CDR3 is TGTGCCAGCACACTGAGCGGGGGTAAAGATACGCAGTATTTT. The encoded protein is CASTLSGGKDTQYF.

This clonotype was found a few times. The gene calls are TRBV20-1 and TRBJ2-2; perhaps TRBD2 as D (6 bases). The CDR3 has 14 amino acids. Germline CDR1 reads DFQATT; CDR2 reads SNEGSKA (reference sequence). V gave up 3 bases and J gave up 7 bases, with 15 bases separating them. The CDR3 nucleotides read TGCAGTGCTAGGCGCGCGGGGCAGGTCGGGGAGCTGTTTTTT. The encoded protein is CSARRAGQVGELFF.

This clonotype was recorded many times. The junction does not match germline at one end; this may be a read error. V is TRBV7-7 and J is TRBJ2-1; unclear D gene. CDR1 SSHAT and CDR2 FNYEAQ come from the germline V gene (reference sequence). The CDR3 has 13 amino acids. CDR3 sequence: CASSIDRYNEQFF. The CDR3, as DNA: TGTGCTAGCAGCATAGACCGATACAATGAGCAGTTCTTC.

This clonotype turned up a few times. The genes are TRBV6-1 and TRBJ2-1; 9 bases match TRBD2. Per the germline V gene, CDR1 is MNHNS and CDR2 is SASEGT. The CDR3 spans 16 residues. V lost 7 bases and J lost 5; bases outside the gene matches: 12. The CDR3 spells CASIRLAEVSNNEQFF. The CDR3 DNA follows: TGTGCCAGCATTAGACTAGCGGAAGTCTCGAACAATGAGCAGTTCTTC.

The chain uses TRBV20-1 and TRBJ1-4, with 7 positions matching TRBD1. Trimming cost V 5 bases and J 4 bases; bases outside gene matches: 7. The CDR3 runs 14 residues. From germline, CDR1 is DFQATT and CDR2 SNEGSKA (reference sequence). This CDR3 reads CSALQGRGNEKLFF. CDR3 bases: TGCAGTGCTCTACAGGGGCGTGGTAATGAAAAACTGTTTTTT.

This sequence joins TRBV5-1 and TRBJ2-5; 9 bases align to TRBD2. After removal of 5 bases from V and 4 bases from J, the junction contained 3 bases not matched to a gene. Germline assignment: CDR1 SGHRS and CDR2 YFSETQ. This CDR3 comprises 13 residues. CDR3 in amino acids: CASRAGGPETQYF. Here the CDR3 DNA reads TGCGCCAGCAGGGCGGGAGGGCCAGAGACCCAGTACTTC.

This chain links TRBV4-1 with TRBJ2-1; 9 bases map to TRBD2. CDR1 is MGHRA and CDR2 is YSYEKL in the germline V gene. The length of the CDR3 is 18 residues. The trim removed 1 base at V and 7 bases at J, leaving 14 bases unmatched. CDR3 loop: CASSQVRGGAFGRNEQFF. CDR3 DNA: TGCGCCAGCAGCCAAGTGCGCGGGGGGGCCTTTGGTAGGAATGAGCAGTTCTTC.

The V call is TRBV20-1, the J call TRBJ2-5; TRBD1 matches 7 bases. This CDR3 has 12 amino acids. CDR1 is DFQATT and CDR2 is SNEGSKA in the germline V gene (reference sequence). Trimming at V came to 6 bases and at J to 5 bases, leaving 6 bases not matched to a gene. CDR3 residues: CSADRDAETQYF. The CDR3 DNA reads as TGCAGTGCCGACAGGGATGCGGAGACCCAGTACTTC.

The gene calls are TRBV6-2 or TRBV6-3 and TRBJ2-1; D not certain. The CDR3 runs to 13 residues. Germline V gene lookup returns CDR1 MNHEY and CDR2 SVGEGT. Trimming shortened V by 6 bases and J by 5 bases, and 11 bases separated the two germline ends. Here the CDR3 reads CASRFPAHNEQFF. For the CDR3, the DNA is TGTGCCAGCAGGTTCCCAGCACACAATGAGCAGTTCTTC.

J is TRBJ2-2 and V is TRBV3-1; TRBD1 agrees at 7 bases. The CDR3 loop spans 16 amino acids. V dropped 1 base and J dropped 2; count of bases not matched to a gene: 4. Germline V CDR1 and CDR2: LGHDT, YNNKEL (reference sequence). The CDR3 coding sequence is TGTGCCAGCAGCCAAGTGACAGGGCAAAACACCGGGGAGCTGTTTTTT. Amino acids: CASSQVTGQNTGELFF.

Only a few counts were recorded for this clonotype. The rearrangement links TRBV11-2 to TRBJ2-5, with 8 bases matching TRBD1. J was trimmed by 4 bases and V by 0 bases; bases with no gene match: 7. Germline-derived CDR1 and CDR2 are SGHAT and FQNNGV. This CDR3 has 16 residues. CDR3 loop: CASSLDGQGARETQYF. CDR3 nucleotides: TGTGCCAGCAGCTTAGATGGGCAGGGGGCGCGAGAGACCCAGTACTTC.